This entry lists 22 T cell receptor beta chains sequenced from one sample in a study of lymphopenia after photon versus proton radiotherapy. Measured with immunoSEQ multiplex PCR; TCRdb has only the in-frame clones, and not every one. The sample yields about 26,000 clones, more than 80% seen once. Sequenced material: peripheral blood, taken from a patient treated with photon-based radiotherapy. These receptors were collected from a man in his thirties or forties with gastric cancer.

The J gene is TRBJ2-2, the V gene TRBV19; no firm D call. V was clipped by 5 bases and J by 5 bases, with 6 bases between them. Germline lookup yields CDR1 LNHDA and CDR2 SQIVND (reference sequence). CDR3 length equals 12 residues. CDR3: CASSVSTGELFF. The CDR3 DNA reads TGTGCCAGTAGTGTTTCGACCGGGGAGCTGTTTTTT.

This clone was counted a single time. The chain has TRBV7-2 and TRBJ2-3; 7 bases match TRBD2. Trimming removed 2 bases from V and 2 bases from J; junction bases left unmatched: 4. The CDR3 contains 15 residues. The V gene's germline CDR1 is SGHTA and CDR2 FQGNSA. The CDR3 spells CASSLRGGTTDTQYF. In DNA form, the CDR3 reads TGTGCCAGCAGCTTACGCGGGGGAACCACAGATACGCAGTATTTT.

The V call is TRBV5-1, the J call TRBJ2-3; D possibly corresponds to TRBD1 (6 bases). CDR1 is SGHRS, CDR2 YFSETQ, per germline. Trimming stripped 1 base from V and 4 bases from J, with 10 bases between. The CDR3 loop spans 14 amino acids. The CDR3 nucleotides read TGCGCCAGCAGCTTGATACAGGGTCCAGATACGCAGTATTTT. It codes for CASSLIQGPDTQYF.

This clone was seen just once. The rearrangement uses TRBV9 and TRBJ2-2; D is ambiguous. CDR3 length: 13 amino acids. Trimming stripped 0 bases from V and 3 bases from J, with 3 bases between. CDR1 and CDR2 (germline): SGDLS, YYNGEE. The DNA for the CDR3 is TGTGCCAGCAGCGTAGGCCACACCGGGGAGCTGTTTTTT. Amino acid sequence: CASSVGHTGELFF.

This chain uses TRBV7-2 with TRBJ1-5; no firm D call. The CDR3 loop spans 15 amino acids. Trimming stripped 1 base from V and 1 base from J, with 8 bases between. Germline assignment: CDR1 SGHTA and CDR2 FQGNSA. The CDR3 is CASSLGGISNQPQHF. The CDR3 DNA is TGTGCCAGCAGCTTAGGAGGAATAAGCAATCAGCCCCAGCATTTT. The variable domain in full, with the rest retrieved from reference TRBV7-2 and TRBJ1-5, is GAGVSQSPSNKVTEKGKDVELRCDPISGHTALYWYRQSLGQGLEFLIYFQGNSAPDKSGLPSDRFSAERTGGSVSTLTIQRTQQEDSAVYLCASSLGGISNQPQHFGDGTRLSIL.

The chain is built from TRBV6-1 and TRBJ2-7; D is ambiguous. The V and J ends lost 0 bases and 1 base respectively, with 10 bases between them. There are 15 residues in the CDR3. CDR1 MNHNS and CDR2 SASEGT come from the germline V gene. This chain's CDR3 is CASSEAVVESYEQYF. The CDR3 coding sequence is TGTGCCAGCAGTGAAGCGGTGGTGGAATCCTACGAGCAGTACTTC.

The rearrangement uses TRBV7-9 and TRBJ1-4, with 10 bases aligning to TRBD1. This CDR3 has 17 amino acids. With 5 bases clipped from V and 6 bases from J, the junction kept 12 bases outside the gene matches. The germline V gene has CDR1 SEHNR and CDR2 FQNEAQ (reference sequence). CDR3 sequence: CASSPRQGAGKHEKLFF. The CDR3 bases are TGTGCCAGCAGCCCGAGACAGGGGGCGGGGAAGCATGAAAAACTGTTTTTT.

The CDR3 nucleotides read TGTGCCAGCAGCTTAGGGAGTCGAGAGACCCAGTACTTC. It yields the protein CASSLGSRETQYF. The chain carries TRBV11-1 and TRBJ2-5; D gene uncertain. Germline V CDR1 and CDR2: SGHAT, FQDESV (reference sequence). Trimming cost V 1 base and J 4 bases, with 7 bases left between them. The CDR3 is 13 amino acids.

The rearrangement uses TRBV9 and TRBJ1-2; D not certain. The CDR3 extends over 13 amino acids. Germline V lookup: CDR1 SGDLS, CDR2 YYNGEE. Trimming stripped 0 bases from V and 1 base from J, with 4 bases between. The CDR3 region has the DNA TGTGCCAGCAGCGTAGACGGTAACTATGGCTACACCTTC. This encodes CASSVDGNYGYTF.

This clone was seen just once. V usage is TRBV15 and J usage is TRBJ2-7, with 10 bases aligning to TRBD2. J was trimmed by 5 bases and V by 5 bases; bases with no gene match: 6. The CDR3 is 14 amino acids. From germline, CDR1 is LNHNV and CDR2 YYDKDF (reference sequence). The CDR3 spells CATSLQLAGNEQYF. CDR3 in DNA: TGTGCCACCAGCTTACAACTAGCGGGGAACGAGCAGTACTTC.

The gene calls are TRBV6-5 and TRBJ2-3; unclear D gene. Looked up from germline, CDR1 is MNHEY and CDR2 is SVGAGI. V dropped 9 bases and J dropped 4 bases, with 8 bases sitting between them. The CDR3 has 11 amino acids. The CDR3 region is CASRDPDTQYF. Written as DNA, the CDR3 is TGTGCCAGTAGGGATCCAGATACGCAGTATTTT.

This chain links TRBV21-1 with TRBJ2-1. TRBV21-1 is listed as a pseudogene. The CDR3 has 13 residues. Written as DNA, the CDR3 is TGTGCCAGCAGCAAAGGCCCTGAAAGGAAGCAGTTCTTC. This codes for CASSKGPERKQFF.

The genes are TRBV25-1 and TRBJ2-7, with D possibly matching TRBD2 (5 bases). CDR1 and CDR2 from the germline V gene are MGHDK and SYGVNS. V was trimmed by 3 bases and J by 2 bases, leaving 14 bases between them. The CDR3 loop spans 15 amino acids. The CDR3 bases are TGTGCCAGCAGTGAGAATTGGAGCGGACCCTACGAGCAGTACTTC. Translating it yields CASSENWSGPYEQYF.

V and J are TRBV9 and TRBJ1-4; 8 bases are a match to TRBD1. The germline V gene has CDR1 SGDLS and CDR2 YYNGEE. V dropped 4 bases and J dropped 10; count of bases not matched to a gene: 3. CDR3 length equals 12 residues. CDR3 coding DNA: TGTGCCAGCAGCCAGACAGGGGCAAAACTGTTTTTT. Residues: CASSQTGAKLFF.

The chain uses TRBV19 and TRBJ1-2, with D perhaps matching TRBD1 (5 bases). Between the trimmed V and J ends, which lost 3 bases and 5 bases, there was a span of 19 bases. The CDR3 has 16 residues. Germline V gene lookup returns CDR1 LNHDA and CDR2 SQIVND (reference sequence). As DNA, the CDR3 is TGTGCCAGTAGTATCCGACGAGGGGAAGGATGGTATGGCTACACCTTC. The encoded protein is CASSIRRGEGWYGYTF.

CDR3 region: CASSFNQGYGYTF. CDR3 nucleotides: TGCGCCAGCAGCTTTAATCAAGGGTATGGCTACACCTTC. The chain carries TRBV5-1 and TRBJ1-2; D unclear. Trimming left V 2 bases short and J 5 bases short, with 10 bases between. The CDR3 has 13 amino acids. Germline V CDR1 and CDR2: SGHRS, YFSETQ.

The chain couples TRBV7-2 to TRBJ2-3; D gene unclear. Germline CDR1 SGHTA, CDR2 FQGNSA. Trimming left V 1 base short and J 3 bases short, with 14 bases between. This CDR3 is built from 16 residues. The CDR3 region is CASSLGAAQPTDTQYF. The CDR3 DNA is TGTGCCAGCAGCTTAGGGGCGGCTCAACCTACAGATACGCAGTATTTT. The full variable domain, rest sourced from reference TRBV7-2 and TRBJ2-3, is GAGVSQSPSNKVTEKGKDVELRCDPISGHTALYWYRQSLGQGLEFLIYFQGNSAPDKSGLPSDRFSAERTGGSVSTLTIQRTQQEDSAVYLCASSLGAAQPTDTQYFGPGTRLTVL.

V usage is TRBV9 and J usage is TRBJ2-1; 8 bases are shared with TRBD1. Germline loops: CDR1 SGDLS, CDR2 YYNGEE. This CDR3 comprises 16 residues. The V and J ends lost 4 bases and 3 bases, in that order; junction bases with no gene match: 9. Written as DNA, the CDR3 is TGTGCCAGCAGCCCCATGCAGGGGACAGGCTACAATGAGCAGTTCTTC. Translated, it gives CASSPMQGTGYNEQFF.

The CDR3 reads CATSRGHSGEADTQYF. The DNA for the CDR3 is TGTGCCACCAGCAGAGGCCACAGCGGGGAGGCGGATACGCAGTATTTT. The chain joins TRBV15 to TRBJ2-3, with 7 bases matching TRBD2. Germline loops: CDR1 LNHNV, CDR2 YYDKDF (reference sequence). The CDR3 is 16 residues long. The V gene end was trimmed by 1 base and the J gene end by 6 bases; junction bases not matched to a gene: 10.

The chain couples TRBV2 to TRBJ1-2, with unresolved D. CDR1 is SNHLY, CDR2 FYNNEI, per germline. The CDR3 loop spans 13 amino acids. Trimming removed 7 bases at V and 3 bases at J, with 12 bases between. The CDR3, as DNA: TGTGCCAGCAAAGTAGACTGGGACTATGGCTACACCTTC. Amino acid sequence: CASKVDWDYGYTF.

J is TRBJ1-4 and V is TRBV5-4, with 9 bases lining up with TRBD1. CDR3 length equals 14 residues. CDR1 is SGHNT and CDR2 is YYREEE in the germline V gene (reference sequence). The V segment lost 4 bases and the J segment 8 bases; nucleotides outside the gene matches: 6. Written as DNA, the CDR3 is TGTGCCAGCAGCCCGGACAGGGGAAGCGAAAAACTGTTTTTT. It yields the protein CASSPDRGSEKLFF.

CDR3 DNA: TGTGCCAGCTCACGCGAGGGGGGCGAAAACAATGAGCAGTTCTTC. Its protein is CASSREGGENNEQFF. The gene calls are TRBV7-3 and TRBJ2-1; D tentatively reads TRBD1 or TRBD2 (6 bases each). With 8 bases removed from V and 5 bases from J, the gap between germline ends came to 19 bases. The V gene's germline CDR1 is SGHTA and CDR2 FQGTGA. The CDR3 is made up of 15 amino acids.